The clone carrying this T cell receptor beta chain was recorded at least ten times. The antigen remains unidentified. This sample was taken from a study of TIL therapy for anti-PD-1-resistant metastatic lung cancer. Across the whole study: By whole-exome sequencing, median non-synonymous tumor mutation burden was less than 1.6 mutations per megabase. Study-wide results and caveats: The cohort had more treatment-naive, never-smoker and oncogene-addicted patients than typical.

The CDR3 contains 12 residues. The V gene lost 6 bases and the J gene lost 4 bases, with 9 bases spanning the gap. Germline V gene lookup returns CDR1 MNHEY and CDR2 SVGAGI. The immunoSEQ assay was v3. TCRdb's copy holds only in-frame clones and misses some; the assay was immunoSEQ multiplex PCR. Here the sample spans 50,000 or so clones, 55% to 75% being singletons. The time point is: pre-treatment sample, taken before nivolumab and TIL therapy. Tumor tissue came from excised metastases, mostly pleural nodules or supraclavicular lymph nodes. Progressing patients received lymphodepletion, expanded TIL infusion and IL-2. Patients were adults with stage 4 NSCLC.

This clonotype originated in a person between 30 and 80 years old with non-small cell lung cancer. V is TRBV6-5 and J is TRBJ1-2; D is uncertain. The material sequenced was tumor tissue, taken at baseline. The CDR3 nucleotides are TGTGCCAGCAGCCGAGACCTCTATGGCTACACCTTC. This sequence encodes CASSRDLYGYTF.